This paragraph covers one TCR beta chain sequence. Its recognized antigen is unknown. Per-base quality was not reported, and no clone a single base away is much larger than it. The data derive from a study of OX40 agonist ivuxolimab in advanced cancers. General notes on the study: The costimulatory receptor OX40 (CD134) was targeted by ivuxolimab, a fully human IgG2 agonistic monoclonal antibody. In the dose-escalation cohort, 82.7% of patients were male, and the mean age was about 55 years, with a range of roughly 23 to 85. Of the approximately 50 patients in dose escalation, 19 had hepatocellular carcinoma, some 15 had melanoma, 9 had renal cell carcinoma and 9 had head and neck cancer. The paper describes the monotherapy dose-escalation part (N ≈ 52 patients) of the phase I trial of ivuxolimab. Partial responses occurred in three dose-escalation patients: two with cutaneous melanoma and one with hepatocellular carcinoma. Patients were allowed to have had prior anti-PD-1, anti-PD-L1 or anti-CTLA-4 therapy, and approximately 43% of the dose-escalation patients had previously received checkpoint inhibitors. Peripheral TCRbeta sequencing aimed to test whether ivuxolimab altered TCR sequence diversity and caused clonal T-cell expansion. Intravenous ivuxolimab was administered to patients every 2 weeks at six dose levels: 0.01, 0.1, 0.3, 1.5, 3 and 10 mg/kg.

Study-level results and caveats: After ivuxolimab, more expanded clones were found on average in CD8+ T cells than in CD4+ T cells. Antigen specificity was not determined for the clonally expanded peripheral T cells. Low levels of normalized T-cell clonal expansion were also shown by some nonresponding patients. In the 0.1-3.0 mg/kg groups, partial responders were among the patients with the lowest normalized peripheral clonal expansion, particularly in CD8+ T cells. Clonal expansion of both CD4+ and CD8+ blood T cells was observed from baseline to week 6 at doses 0.1 to 3.0 mg/kg.

Genomic DNA was isolated from the sorted cells so that the TCRbeta CDR3 region could be sequenced. TCRbeta CDR3 regions were sequenced using the immunoSEQ Assay. Held by TCRdb, this immuneACCESS table contains in-frame sequences only and omits some clones. Under half of the omission traces to an unresolved V gene where checked; the cause of the rest is unknown. The sample table shows 20,000 to 30,000 clones, and approximately 91% are seen once. Approximately 49% of the sample is in the top ten clones. Patients with autoimmune disease history or receiving systemic immunosuppression were excluded from the trial. Peripheral blood for TCR sequencing was drawn from every dose cohort at baseline, at cycle 4 day 1 and at cycle 7 day 1. The samples were taken from a phase I, first-in-human, multicenter, open-label dose-escalation trial of ivuxolimab. The trial enrolled adults with locally advanced or metastatic head and neck squamous cell, hepatocellular, melanoma or renal cell carcinoma. CD4+ and CD8+ T cells were sorted separately from peripheral blood before TCR sequencing.

Measured from the cysteine to the phenylalanine, the CDR3 is 15 residues long. Only CDR3 DNA is held: 45 bases, read in frame from base 1. CDR1 is given as SGHRS and CDR2 as YFSETQ, both from the germline V gene. Deletion took 4 bases off V and 4 bases off J, with a span of 17 bases between the germline ends. The sample consisted of CD4+ or CD8+ T cells sorted from blood, taken in a trial of the OX40 agonist ivuxolimab. The sequence links TRBV5-1 to TRBJ1-1; the D segment could be TRBD1, given 5 matching bases. This clonotype was obtained from an adult with an advanced solid tumor such as melanoma, head and neck, liver or kidney cancer. The CDR3 protein is CASSESPGTGTEAFF. The DNA sequence is as follows: TGCGCCAGCAGCGAAAGCCCAGGGACTGGCACTGAAGCTTTCTTT.